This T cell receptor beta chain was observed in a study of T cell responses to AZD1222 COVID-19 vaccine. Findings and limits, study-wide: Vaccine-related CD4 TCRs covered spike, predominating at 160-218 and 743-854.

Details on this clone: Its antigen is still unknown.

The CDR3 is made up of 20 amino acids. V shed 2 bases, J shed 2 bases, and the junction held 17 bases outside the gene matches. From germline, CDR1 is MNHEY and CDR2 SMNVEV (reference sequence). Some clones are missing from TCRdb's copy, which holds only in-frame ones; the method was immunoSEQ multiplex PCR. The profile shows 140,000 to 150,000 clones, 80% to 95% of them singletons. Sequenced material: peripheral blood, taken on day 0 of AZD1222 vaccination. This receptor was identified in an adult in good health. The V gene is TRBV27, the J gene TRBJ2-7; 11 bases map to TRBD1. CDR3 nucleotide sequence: TGTGCCAGCAGTTTACGTCCGGCCGGGACAGGGGGTTTTTTAACCTACGAGCAGTACTTC. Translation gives CASSLRPAGTGGFLTYEQYF.